These 22 T cell receptor beta chains came from one sample sequenced in a study of T-cell reconstitution after alpha-beta-depleted transplantation in children. A library of TCRbeta sequences, prepared with unique molecular identifiers, was generated. MiXCR, applied by TCRdb to the PCR reads, yields one record per CDR3 protein. Of about 360,000 distinct CDR3 sequences in the sample, more than 10% were seen once. The sequences come from PBMCs, collected from the stem cell graft. These receptors all come from a human donor who donated a stem cell graft to a child with Fanconi anemia.

This clonotype has only a few counts. The genes are TRBV7-2 and TRBJ1-6; no definite D call. V lost 3 bases and J 8 bases, leaving 11 bases between the germline ends. Germline V gene data show CDR1 as SGHTA and CDR2 as FQGNSA. The CDR3 runs to 14 residues. CDR3 loop: CASSFNTLHSPLHF. CDR3 sequence (DNA): TGTGCCAGCAGCTTTAATACCCTCCATTCACCCCTCCACTTT.

The table lists this clonotype with a few counts. The chain is built from TRBV6-5 and TRBJ1-1; D not resolved. The V gene's germline CDR1 is MNHEY and CDR2 SVGAGI. Deletions cut 0 bases from V and 5 bases from J, with 13 bases between. The CDR3 is 15 residues long. CDR3 DNA sequence: TGTGCCAGCAGTTACTCGAAGAGTGGACTAACTGAAGCTTTCTTT. It is translated as CASSYSKSGLTEAFF.

This chain connects TRBV7-2 to TRBJ2-7, with D possibly being TRBD1 (6 bases). V lost 2 bases to trimming and J lost 6 bases, with 17 bases between them. The CDR3 loop spans 15 amino acids. Germline CDR1 is SGHTA and CDR2 is FQGNSA. The CDR3 DNA is TGTGCCAGCAGCTTAAAAAGGACAGTCGGCGGCGAGCAGTACTTC. Its translation is CASSLKRTVGGEQYF.

This sequence joins TRBV2 and TRBJ1-2; no clear D. V dropped 6 bases and J dropped 2 bases, with 7 bases sitting between them. Germline V gene lookup returns CDR1 SNHLY and CDR2 FYNNEI. This CDR3 has 12 residues. CDR3 residues: CASRDKNYGYTF. CDR3 sequence (DNA): TGTGCCAGCAGAGATAAAAACTATGGCTACACCTTC.

A few counts support this clonotype. V and J are TRBV6-2 or TRBV6-3 and TRBJ1-1; D ambiguous. Trimming removed 6 bases from V and 1 base from J, with 9 bases in between. Germline CDR1 and CDR2: MNHEY and SVGEGT. The CDR3 is made up of 13 amino acids. The CDR3 spells CASSPDWNTEAFF. CDR3 DNA sequence: TGTGCCAGCAGCCCGGACTGGAACACTGAAGCTTTCTTT.

V gene TRBV20-1 combines with J gene TRBJ2-5, with 8 bases aligning to TRBD1. The ends lost 7 bases at V and 5 bases at J; junction bases unmatched: 9. This CDR3 is 13 amino acids long. Germline CDR1 DFQATT, CDR2 SNEGSKA (reference sequence). The CDR3 DNA sequence: TGCAGTGGTCAGGGGGCGTTCGGGGAGACCCAGTACTTC. Translation: CSGQGAFGETQYF.

This clonotype was recorded at least ten times. The chain carries TRBV4-2 and TRBJ1-2; tentatively, D is TRBD1 (6 bases). CDR3 length equals 14 residues. The V end was cut by 4 bases, the J end by 3 bases, with 12 bases between. Looked up from germline, CDR1 is LGHNA and CDR2 is YNFKEQ. CDR3: CASSPHYRDYGYTF. The CDR3 region has the DNA TGTGCCAGCAGCCCTCATTACAGGGACTATGGCTACACCTTC.

This clonotype occurred a few times. The chain combines TRBV29-1 with TRBJ2-7, with D tentatively TRBD1 (6 bases). The CDR3 runs to 13 residues. Trimming removed 4 bases at V and 4 bases at J, with 14 bases between. The germline V gene has CDR1 SQVTM and CDR2 ANQGSEA. DNA of the CDR3: TGCAGCGTTGCGGTTCGGGACATATACGAGCAGTACTTC. Translation: CSVAVRDIYEQYF.

This clonotype was picked up a small number of times. The chain is built from TRBV10-3 and TRBJ2-3; D is uncertain. Trimming pared 2 bases from V and 2 bases from J, leaving 8 bases between. The CDR3 loop spans 14 amino acids. The V gene's germline CDR1 is ENHRY and CDR2 SYGVKD. The CDR3 DNA follows: TGTGCCATCAGTGAGGGGCGATACACAGATACGCAGTATTTT. Translation: CAISEGRYTDTQYF.

This chain joins TRBV20-1 and TRBJ2-3, with TRBD2 matching over 11 bases. CDR3 length: 15 residues. CDR1 DFQATT and CDR2 SNEGSKA come from the germline V gene (reference sequence). The V segment lost 5 bases and the J segment 5 bases; nucleotides outside the gene matches: 9. CDR3 region: CSAEKLAGVKDTQYF. The CDR3 DNA follows: TGCAGTGCTGAAAAACTAGCGGGGGTAAAAGATACGCAGTATTTT.

This chain uses TRBV28 with TRBJ2-5; D is perhaps TRBD2 (6 bases). CDR1 is MDHEN, CDR2 SYDVKM, per germline. This CDR3 contains 16 residues. The germline V and J ends were trimmed by 1 base and 5 bases, with 17 bases remaining between them. The CDR3 sequence is CASSLSVVGRGETQYF. The CDR3, as DNA: TGTGCCAGCAGTTTATCGGTTGTGGGACGGGGGGAGACCCAGTACTTC.

The chain combines TRBV6-1 with TRBJ2-1; either TRBD1 or TRBD2 may supply D (6 bases each). With 6 bases removed from V and 8 bases from J, the gap between germline ends came to 23 bases. The CDR3 contains 16 residues. The germline CDR1 and CDR2 sequences are MNHNS and SASEGT. The CDR3 DNA reads TGTGCCAGCAGGAGAGCGTTGGGGGGCCGATGGGATGAGCAGTTCTTC. Translating it yields CASRRALGGRWDEQFF.

This clonotype has a count of ten or more. The chain couples TRBV6-5 to TRBJ2-1; 9 bases map to TRBD2. V shed 4 bases, J shed 7 bases, and the junction held 17 bases outside the gene matches. The CDR3 loop spans 18 amino acids. The germline V gene encodes CDR1 MNHEY and CDR2 SVGAGI. This CDR3 is CASSSPRGGSGGVNEQFF. The CDR3 DNA follows: TGTGCCAGCAGTTCCCCCCGGGGGGGTAGCGGGGGAGTAAATGAGCAGTTCTTC.

The sample holds a few counts of this clonotype. The chain carries TRBV11-2 and TRBJ2-1; 10 nucleotides align to TRBD2. CDR3 size: 15 residues. Germline values: CDR1 SGHAT, CDR2 FQNNGV. The V and J ends lost 0 bases and 7 bases, in that order; junction bases with no gene match: 3. The CDR3 DNA reads as TGTGCCAGCAGCTTAGAAGTTAGCGGGGGGAATGAGCAGTTCTTC. Its protein is CASSLEVSGGNEQFF.

This clonotype turned up a few times. This chain joins TRBV13 and TRBJ2-3; TRBD1 agrees at 11 bases. The ends lost 3 bases at V and 1 base at J; junction bases unmatched: 3. CDR1 is PRHDT, CDR2 FYEKMQ, per germline (reference sequence). There are 16 residues in the CDR3. The CDR3 nucleotides are TGTGCCAGCAGCTTCGGACAGGGGGCGGGCACAGATACGCAGTATTTT. Its translation: CASSFGQGAGTDTQYF.

This clonotype has only a few counts. The chain couples TRBV6-1 to TRBJ2-7, with TRBD2 as a possible D gene (6 bases). Trimming left V 6 bases short and J 1 base short, with 16 bases between. Germline CDR1 reads MNHNS; CDR2 reads SASEGT. The CDR3 runs to 15 residues. The CDR3 loop is CASSPPEGESYEQYF. The CDR3 DNA reads as TGTGCCAGCAGCCCACCGGAGGGAGAGTCCTACGAGCAGTACTTC.

This clonotype was counted a few times. This chain joins TRBV4-3 and TRBJ2-7, with a tentative D call TRBD1 (5 bases). Trimming left V 6 bases short and J 2 bases short, with 17 bases between. Looked up from germline, CDR1 is LGHNA and CDR2 is YSLEER. This CDR3 spans 15 amino acids. Written as DNA, the CDR3 is TGCGCCAGCAGTCCCGACAGTCTGGCAACCTACGAGCAGTACTTC. It translates to CASSPDSLATYEQYF.

The chain combines TRBV29-1 with TRBJ1-5; maybe TRBD1 (6 bases). The CDR3 extends over 14 amino acids. The V gene lost 4 bases and the J gene lost 0 bases, with 10 bases spanning the gap. The germline V gene has CDR1 SQVTM and CDR2 ANQGSEA. The CDR3 here is CSVVPGDSNQPQHF. The CDR3 DNA is TGCAGCGTTGTTCCAGGGGATAGCAATCAGCCCCAGCATTTT.

This clonotype was recorded a few times. V usage is TRBV6-1 and J usage is TRBJ1-1; D possibly corresponds to TRBD1 (6 bases). The CDR3 has 14 residues. CDR1 is MNHNS, CDR2 SASEGT, per germline. Trimming cost V 5 bases and J 4 bases, with 14 bases left between them. The chain's CDR3 is CASSRGNRGTEAFF. CDR3 in DNA: TGTGCCAGCAGTAGGGGGAATAGGGGCACTGAAGCTTTCTTT.

This chain joins TRBV12-3 or TRBV12-4 and TRBJ1-1; D is perhaps TRBD1 (6 bases). The CDR3 spans 14 residues. Trimming removed 2 bases from V and 4 bases from J, with 11 bases in between. CDR3 DNA sequence: TGTGCCAGCAGTTTAATTCAGGGGCCCACTGAAGCTTTCTTT. Amino acids: CASSLIQGPTEAFF.

This clonotype was observed a few times. The gene calls are TRBV14 and TRBJ1-1, with TRBD1 as a possible D gene (6 bases). CDR1 is SGHDN, CDR2 FVKESK, per germline. This CDR3 has 14 amino acids. V was cut by 0 bases and J by 7 bases, with 12 bases left in between. The CDR3 region is CASSQDMQGREAFF. In DNA, the CDR3 is TGTGCCAGCAGCCAAGATATGCAGGGGCGTGAAGCTTTCTTT.

J is TRBJ1-1 and V is TRBV7-8; 8 nucleotides align to TRBD1. The trim removed 1 base at V and 3 bases at J, leaving 10 bases unmatched. The CDR3 runs 17 residues. Germline assignment: CDR1 SGHVS and CDR2 FQNEAQ. The chain's CDR3 is CASSLVQGARIDTEAFF. Written as DNA, the CDR3 is TGTGCCAGCAGCTTAGTCCAGGGGGCCCGCATCGACACTGAAGCTTTCTTT.